This T cell receptor beta chain was recovered during a study of spatial heterogeneity in lung cancer. About the research overall: For the average unique TCR and UMI combination, more than 8.5 occurrences appeared in raw reads. Study results and caveats: Counts of expanded alpha and beta TCRs within tumors tracked the tumor nonsynonymous mutation count.

This CDR3 has 13 amino acids. Germline V lookup: CDR1 SGHVS, CDR2 FNYEAQ. Trimming took off 6 bases at V and 7 bases at J, with 10 bases between the two ends. By share of the sample, this clonotype is medium-sized. Its antigen remains unidentified. Described time point: sample taken at primary tumor resection. Samples came from roughly 72 TRACERx patients with untreated early-stage lung cancer. Each molecule of TCR cDNA was tagged with one unique molecular identifier. TCRdb reprocessed the 5' RACE reads with MiXCR, giving one entry per CDR3 protein. The sample holds approximately 4,300 distinct CDR3 sequences, 6% to 6.5% seen once.

The chain is built from TRBV7-6 and TRBJ1-6; D is ambiguous. The clonotype comes from a male donor with early-stage non-small cell lung cancer. The starting material was lung tumor tissue, obtained at surgery. The CDR3 sequence: CASSPVENSPLHF. CDR3 coding DNA: TGTGCCAGCAGTCCTGTGGAGAATTCACCCCTCCACTTT.